The source of this T cell receptor beta chain is a study of glioma-infiltrating T cells. This CDR3 has 16 amino acids. Germline V gene lookup returns CDR1 MNHNY and CDR2 SVGAGI (reference sequence). V lost 2 bases, J lost 2 bases, and 7 bases stayed unmatched. The iRepertoire nested amplicon-rescue multiplex PCR amplified TCR alpha and beta CDR3s from RNA. Each CDR3 protein gets one entry after TCRdb re-called the multiplex PCR reads with MiXCR. This table has about 410,000 distinct CDR3 sequences, 35% to 45% appearing once. The gene calls are TRBV6-6 and TRBJ2-5; 8 bases map to TRBD1. Material: glioma tissue, nonneoplastic brain tissue, or PBMCs (not recorded which). The sequence was obtained from a human donor with low-grade glioma or glioblastoma, undergoing nonglioma brain surgery, or in good health (not recorded which). The CDR3 DNA follows: TGTGCCAGCAGTTACCAGACCAGGACAGGGCAAGAGACCCAGTACTTC. Translating gives CASSYQTRTGQETQYF.